This TCR beta chain was documented in a study of blood T cell repertoires in COVID-19. At the level of the study: COVID-19 samples, acute and convalescent, were from the United States, Italy and Spain. PBMCs, B-cell-depleted T cells, or T cells provided the cDNA or gDNA that made up the material.

V was trimmed by 0 bases and J by 2 bases, leaving 9 bases between them. This CDR3 is 14 amino acids long. Per the germline V gene, CDR1 is SGHDT and CDR2 is YYEEEE. Per the original methods: Estimates of nucleated cell counts were drawn from the amplification of reference gene primers. Method: immunoSEQ multiplex PCR; TCRdb's copy keeps in-frame clones and lacks some. V and J calls and clone size come straight from that table; D and trimming were deduced from the DNA. The sample contains 40,000 to 55,000 clones, approximately 90% of which appear only once. Sequencing input: peripheral blood. This sequence joins TRBV5-6 and TRBJ2-7, with a tentative D call TRBD2 (6 bases). The receptor comes from an elderly woman with acute or convalescent COVID-19. CDR3 amino acids: CASSLGRAPYEQYF. CDR3 sequence (DNA): TGTGCCAGCAGCTTGGGGAGGGCCCCCTACGAGCAGTACTTC.